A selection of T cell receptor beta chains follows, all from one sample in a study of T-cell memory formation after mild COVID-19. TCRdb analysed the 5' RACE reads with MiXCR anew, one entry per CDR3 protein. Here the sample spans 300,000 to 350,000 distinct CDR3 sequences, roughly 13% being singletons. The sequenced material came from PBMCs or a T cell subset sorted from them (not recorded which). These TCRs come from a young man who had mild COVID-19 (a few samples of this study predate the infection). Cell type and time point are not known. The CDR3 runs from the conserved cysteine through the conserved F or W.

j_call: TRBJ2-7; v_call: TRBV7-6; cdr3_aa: CASSDRDRGNEQYF
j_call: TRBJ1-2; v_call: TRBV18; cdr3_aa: CASSPQGDHARGYTF
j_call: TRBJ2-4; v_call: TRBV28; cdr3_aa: CASSLKSGIGKNIQYF
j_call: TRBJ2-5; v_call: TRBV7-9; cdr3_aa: CASSFEGRWMKTQYF
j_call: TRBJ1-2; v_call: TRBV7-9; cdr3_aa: CASSLQDDGGYTF
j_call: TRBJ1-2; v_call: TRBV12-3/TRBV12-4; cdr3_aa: CASSFAMTNYGYTF
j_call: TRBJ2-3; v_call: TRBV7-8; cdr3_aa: CASSQRGGTSTDTQYF
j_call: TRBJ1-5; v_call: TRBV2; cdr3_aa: CASSRVTQPQHF
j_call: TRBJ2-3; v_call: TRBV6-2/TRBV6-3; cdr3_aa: CASSQVVTDTQYF
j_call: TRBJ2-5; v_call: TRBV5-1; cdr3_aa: CASSLGSDTGSETQYF
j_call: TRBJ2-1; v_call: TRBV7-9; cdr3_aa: CASSLGLGSNEQFF
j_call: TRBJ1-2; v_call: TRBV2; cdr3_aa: CASSVVGGAYGYTF
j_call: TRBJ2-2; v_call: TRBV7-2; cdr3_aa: CASSLWLVKRAAGGELFF
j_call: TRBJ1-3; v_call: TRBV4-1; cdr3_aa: CASSRPDVSGNTIYF
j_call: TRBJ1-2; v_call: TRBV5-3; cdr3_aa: CARSPRGYTF
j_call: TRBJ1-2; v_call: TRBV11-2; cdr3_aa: CASSLGPEAPYGYTF
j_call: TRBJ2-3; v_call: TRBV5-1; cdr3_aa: CASSGQAGGPIDTQYF
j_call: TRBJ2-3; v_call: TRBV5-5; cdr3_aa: CASSPGGGFTDTQYF
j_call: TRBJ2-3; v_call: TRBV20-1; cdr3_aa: CSACGSGDTQYF
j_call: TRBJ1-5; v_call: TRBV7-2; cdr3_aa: CASSFLGIDQPQHF
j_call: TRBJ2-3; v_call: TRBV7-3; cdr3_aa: CASSPQPGSGLTQYF
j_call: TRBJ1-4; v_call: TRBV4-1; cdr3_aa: CASSQGARANEKLFF
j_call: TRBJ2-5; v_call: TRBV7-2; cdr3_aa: CASSPGLGGETQYF
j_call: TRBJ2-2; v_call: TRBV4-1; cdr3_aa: CASSRIRTGGLGELFF
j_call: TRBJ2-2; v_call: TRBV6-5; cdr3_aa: CASSYSTARPYPGELFF
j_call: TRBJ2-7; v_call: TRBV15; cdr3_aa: CATSRDRGGGGEQYF
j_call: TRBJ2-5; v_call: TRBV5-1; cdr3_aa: CASYSGLAGGEEETQYF
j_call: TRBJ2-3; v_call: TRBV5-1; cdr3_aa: CASSQRPGQGTDTQYF
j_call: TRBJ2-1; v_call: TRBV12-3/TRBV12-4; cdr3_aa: CASGLVAGIDEQFF
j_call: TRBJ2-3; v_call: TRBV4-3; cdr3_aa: CASRDREDTQYF
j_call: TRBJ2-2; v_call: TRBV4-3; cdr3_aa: CASSQDSSIAGELFF
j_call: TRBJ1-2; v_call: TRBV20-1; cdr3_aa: CSASLGGPYGYTF
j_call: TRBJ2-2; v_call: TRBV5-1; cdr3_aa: CASRDSSELFF
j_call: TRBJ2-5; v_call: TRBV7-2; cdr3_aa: CASSLQFQETQYF
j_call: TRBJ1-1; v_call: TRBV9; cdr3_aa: CASSPTGEVGTEAFF
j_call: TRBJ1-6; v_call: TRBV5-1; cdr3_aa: CASSLLGGRTASENSPLHF
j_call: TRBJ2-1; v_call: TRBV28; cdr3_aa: CASSFAPGSEQFF
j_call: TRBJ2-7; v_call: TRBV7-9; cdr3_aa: CASSFSVGTPPYEQYF
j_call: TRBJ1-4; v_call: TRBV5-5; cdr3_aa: CASSRHETGDEKLFF
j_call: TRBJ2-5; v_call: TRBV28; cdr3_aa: CASSRGTGDRETQYF
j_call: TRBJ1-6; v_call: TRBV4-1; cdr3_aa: CASSLIPPSSPLHF
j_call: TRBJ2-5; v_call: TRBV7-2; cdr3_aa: CASSLGILKETQYF
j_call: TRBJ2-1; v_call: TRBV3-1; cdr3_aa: CASSQDLAGGTYNEQFF
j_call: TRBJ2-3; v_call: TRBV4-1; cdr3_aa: CASSLDSDTDTQYF
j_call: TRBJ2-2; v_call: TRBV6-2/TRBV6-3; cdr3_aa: CASLELNTGELFF
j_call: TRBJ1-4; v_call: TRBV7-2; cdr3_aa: CASSLVGLPNEKLFF
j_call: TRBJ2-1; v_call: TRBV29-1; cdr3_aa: CSVDTVQQFF
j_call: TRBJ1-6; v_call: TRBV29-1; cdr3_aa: CSVEFSDRGNSPLHF
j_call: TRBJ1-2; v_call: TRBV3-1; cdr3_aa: CASSPNPGGNGYTF
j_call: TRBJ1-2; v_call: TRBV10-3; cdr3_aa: CAISGNREAYGYTF
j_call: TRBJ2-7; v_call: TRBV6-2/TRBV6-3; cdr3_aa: CASSQRGPSYEQYF
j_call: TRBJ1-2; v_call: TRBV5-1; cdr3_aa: CASSPGAGHTNYGYTF
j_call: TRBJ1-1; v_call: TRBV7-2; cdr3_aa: CASSLALGPMNTEALF
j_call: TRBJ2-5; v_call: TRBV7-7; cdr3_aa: CASSPTGGRQETQYF
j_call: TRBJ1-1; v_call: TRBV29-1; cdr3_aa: CSVDYGWGSEAFF
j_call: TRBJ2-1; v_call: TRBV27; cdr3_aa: CASSPGTGLDEQFF
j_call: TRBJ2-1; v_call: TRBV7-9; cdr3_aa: CASSFGENEFF
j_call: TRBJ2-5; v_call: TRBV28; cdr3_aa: CASSVLANQETQYF